These 25 T cell receptor beta chains share one sample of origin, sequenced in a study of blood T cell repertoires in COVID-19. Assay used: immunoSEQ multiplex PCR; TCRdb lists only in-frame clones, some missing. Of 40,000 to 50,000 clones listed, roughly 87% are singletons. The sample comprised peripheral blood. Source of these receptors: a man aged 55 to 70 with acute or convalescent COVID-19.

This chain's CDR3 is CASSTTGGNQPQHF. CDR3 in DNA: TGTGCCAGTAGTACAACAGGGGGCAATCAGCCCCAGCATTTT. The chain has TRBV19 and TRBJ1-5; 7 bases map to TRBD1. The junction had 2 bases not matched to a gene; V was cut back by 4 bases and J by 2 bases. The germline V gene encodes CDR1 LNHDA and CDR2 SQIVND (reference sequence). The CDR3 totals 14 residues.

The V and J genes are TRBV5-4 and TRBJ2-4; 12 nucleotides agree with TRBD1. Germline values: CDR1 SGHNT, CDR2 YYREEE (reference sequence). This CDR3 is 16 amino acids long. V shed 2 bases, J shed 1 base, and the junction held 1 base outside the gene matches. Written as DNA, the CDR3 is TGTGCCAGCAGCTTAGGGACAGGGGGCGCCAAAAACATTCAGTACTTC. It is translated as CASSLGTGGAKNIQYF.

This chain joins TRBV19 and TRBJ1-1; TRBD1 matches at 7 bases. Trimming cost V 6 bases and J 0 bases; bases outside gene matches: 4. CDR1 LNHDA and CDR2 SQIVND come from the germline V gene (reference sequence). The CDR3 extends over 14 amino acids. The CDR3 nucleotides read TGTGCCAGTAGCTACAGGGGCATGAACACTGAAGCTTTCTTT. Its protein product is CASSYRGMNTEAFF. Full variable domain (outside the CDR3, taken from reference TRBV19 and TRBJ1-1): DGGITQSPKYLFRKEGQNVTLSCEQNLNHDAMYWYRQDPGQGLRLIYYSQIVNDFQKGDIAEGYSVSREKKESFPLTVTSAQKNPTAFYLCASSYRGMNTEAFFGQGTRLTVV.

V usage is TRBV27 and J usage is TRBJ2-7; possible D gene TRBD2, 7 bases. The ends were cut back, 0 bases at V and 2 bases at J, with 11 bases in the middle. Germline assignment: CDR1 MNHEY and CDR2 SMNVEV (reference sequence). The CDR3 runs 15 residues. The CDR3 nucleotides are TGTGCCAGCAGTTTATCGGGGGGGGCCCCCTACGAGCAGTACTTC. This codes for CASSLSGGAPYEQYF.

J is TRBJ1-2 and V is TRBV30, with 11 nucleotides matching TRBD1. J lost 7 bases, V lost 4 bases, and 11 bases had no gene match. CDR1 and CDR2 from the germline V gene are GTSNPN and SVGIG (reference sequence). The CDR3 runs to 15 residues. The CDR3 sequence: CAWTASRDRGGGYTF. The CDR3 DNA reads TGTGCCTGGACTGCTTCCCGGGACAGGGGGGGTGGCTACACCTTC.

The gene calls are TRBV9 and TRBJ2-3; 8 bases map to TRBD1. The ends lost 0 bases at V and 3 bases at J; junction bases unmatched: 3. The CDR3 loop spans 15 amino acids. Germline CDR1 and CDR2: SGDLS and YYNGEE. CDR3 region: CASSVGTGGTDTQYF. The CDR3 DNA follows: TGTGCCAGCAGCGTAGGAACAGGGGGAACAGATACGCAGTATTTT.

The V call is TRBV7-2, the J call TRBJ2-1; D not certain. The V and J ends lost 5 bases and 6 bases respectively, with 14 bases between them. The CDR3 has 14 amino acids. Germline-derived CDR1 and CDR2 are SGHTA and FQGNSA. The CDR3 loop reads CASSLTSLGNEQFF. CDR3 sequence (DNA): TGTGCCAGCAGCCTGACCTCCCTAGGCAATGAGCAGTTCTTC.

On this clone: The junction differs from germline at one of its ends, possibly a read error. The chain is built from TRBV19 and TRBJ2-1, with 9 bases lining up with TRBD1. The V gene's germline CDR1 is LNHDA and CDR2 SQIVND (reference sequence). The CDR3 totals 13 residues. The CDR3 is CASSITATGGLIF. The CDR3 coding sequence is TGTGCCAGTAGTATCACCGCGACAGGGGGGTTGATCTTC.

This sequence joins TRBV19 and TRBJ1-1; 8 nucleotides match TRBD1. Trimming cost V 10 bases and J 1 base; bases outside gene matches: 11. The CDR3 contains 15 residues. CDR1 is LNHDA, CDR2 SQIVND, per germline (reference sequence). CDR3 in amino acids: CANLSRGQANTEAFF. The CDR3 DNA reads TGTGCCAATTTAAGTAGGGGACAGGCGAACACTGAAGCTTTCTTT.

J is TRBJ2-7 and V is TRBV12-5; D gene uncertain. V lost 1 base to trimming and J lost 2 bases, with 6 bases between them. This CDR3 is built from 13 residues. Germline lookup yields CDR1 LGHNT and CDR2 FRNRAP. The CDR3 region has the DNA TGTGCTAGTGGTTTGGACACGCCCTACGAGCAGTACTTC. It is translated as CASGLDTPYEQYF.

The CDR3, as DNA: TGTGCCTGGAGTGTACTTGGAGGGAGCCTTGGAGGCTACACCTTC. It encodes CAWSVLGGSLGGYTF. The V gene is TRBV30, the J gene TRBJ1-2, with no clear D. CDR3 length equals 15 residues. The V gene's germline CDR1 is GTSNPN and CDR2 SVGIG (reference sequence). Trimming removed 0 bases at V and 8 bases at J, with 19 bases between.

The chain employs TRBV3-1 (or the pseudogene TRBV3-2) and TRBJ2-7; 7 bases agree with TRBD2. The CDR3 runs to 16 residues. In germline, CDR1 is LGHDT, CDR2 YNNKEL (reference sequence). V lost 0 bases and J lost 4; bases outside the gene matches: 9. Here the CDR3 reads CASSQDGVAGTYEQYF. CDR3 nucleotide sequence: TGTGCCAGCAGCCAAGATGGAGTAGCGGGTACTTACGAGCAGTACTTC.

The chain carries TRBV19 and TRBJ1-1; D perhaps matches TRBD1 (6 bases). CDR1 LNHDA and CDR2 SQIVND come from the germline V gene (reference sequence). This CDR3 has 13 residues. V lost 3 bases, J lost 8 bases, and 13 bases lay in between. CDR3 nucleotides: TGTGCCAGTAGTATTCGAGGACAGCGAGAAGCTTTCTTT. Translating gives CASSIRGQREAFF. The variable domain in full, completed from reference TRBV19 and TRBJ1-1, reads DGGITQSPKYLFRKEGQNVTLSCEQNLNHDAMYWYRQDPGQGLRLIYYSQIVNDFQKGDIAEGYSVSREKKESFPLTVTSAQKNPTAFYLCASSIRGQREAFFGQGTRLTVV.

The gene calls are TRBV27 and TRBJ2-7; TRBD1 aligns across 11 bases. The CDR3 has 15 residues. Trimming at V came to 6 bases and at J to 3 bases, leaving 7 bases not matched to a gene. Germline values: CDR1 MNHEY, CDR2 SMNVEV (reference sequence). In nucleotides, the CDR3 is TGTGCCAGCAGCCCAGGACAGGGGGCGGTCTACGAGCAGTACTTC. Translated, it gives CASSPGQGAVYEQYF.

The chain combines TRBV5-6 with TRBJ2-3; TRBD2 matches at 7 bases. This CDR3 has 15 amino acids. Germline trimming cut 4 bases from V and 3 bases from J; bases unmatched to any gene: 8. Germline loops: CDR1 SGHDT, CDR2 YYEEEE. As DNA, the CDR3 is TGTGCCAGCAGCACTACTAGCGTTTCGACAGATACGCAGTATTTT. This sequence encodes CASSTTSVSTDTQYF.

The rearrangement joins TRBV11-1 to TRBJ1-4; the D is unclear. The germline gives CDR1 SGHAT, CDR2 FQDESV (reference sequence). The CDR3 is 14 amino acids. V was clipped by 5 bases and J by 6 bases, with 13 bases between them. The CDR3 here is CASSPREEYEKLFF. The CDR3 nucleotides read TGTGCCAGCAGCCCCCGGGAAGAATATGAAAAACTGTTTTTT.

This CDR3 is CASMLRTAENIQYF. The CDR3 DNA reads TGTGCCAGCATGTTAAGGACAGCGGAAAACATTCAGTACTTC. V usage is TRBV7-2 and J usage is TRBJ2-4; tentatively, D is TRBD1 (6 bases). Germline V lookup: CDR1 SGHTA, CDR2 FQGNSA. The V gene lost 7 bases and the J gene lost 5 bases, with 15 bases spanning the gap. This CDR3 comprises 14 residues.

With regard to this clone: A read error may explain this, as a much larger clone is one base away. CDR3 amino acids: CASSVRSGALTNTQYF. CDR3 coding DNA: TGTGCCAGTAGTGTGCGTTCAGGGGCACTCACAAATACGCAGTATTTT. This rearrangement joins TRBV19 to TRBJ2-3, with D possibly being TRBD1 (6 bases). Germline V gene data show CDR1 as LNHDA and CDR2 as SQIVND (reference sequence). The CDR3 length is 16 residues. The variable domain in full, completed from reference TRBV19 and TRBJ2-3, reads DGGITQSPKYLFRKEGQNVTLSCEQNLNHDAMYWYRQDPGQGLRLIYYSQIVNDFQKGDIAEGYSVSREKKESFPLTVTSAQKNPTAFYLCASSVRSGALTNTQYFGPGTRLTVL.

The chain links TRBV19 to TRBJ1-2, with D uncertain. V shed 0 bases and J shed 8 bases, with 10 bases lying between them. The germline V gene encodes CDR1 LNHDA and CDR2 SQIVND (reference sequence). There are 13 residues in the CDR3. The CDR3, as DNA: TGTGCCAGTAGTATAGATTCCAGGTACGGCTACACCTTC. It specifies CASSIDSRYGYTF.

V and J are TRBV5-6 and TRBJ1-6; 7 nucleotides match TRBD1. V was clipped by 4 bases and J by 6 bases; unmatched bases: 7. The CDR3 extends over 15 amino acids. CDR1 is SGHDT, CDR2 YYEEEE, per germline. CDR3 nucleotide sequence: TGTGCCAGCAGCCCGGGACAGCTAACTAATTCACCCCTCCACTTT. Translation: CASSPGQLTNSPLHF.

This chain connects TRBV19 to TRBJ2-1; a weak D match, TRBD1 (5 bases). Germline CDR1 and CDR2: LNHDA and SQIVND (reference sequence). The CDR3 spans 14 residues. V dropped 6 bases and J dropped 7 bases, with 16 bases sitting between them. The CDR3 region has the DNA TGTGCCAGTAGAAAAACAGGCCCTTTTAATGAGCAGTTCTTC. It encodes CASRKTGPFNEQFF.

As DNA, the CDR3 is TGTGCCAGCAGCCCCGAGGCTGCAACTAATGAAAAACTGTTTTTT. Translated, it gives CASSPEAATNEKLFF. V is TRBV7-6 and J is TRBJ1-4, with no clear D. The CDR3 length is 15 residues. The V gene lost 5 bases and the J gene lost 0 bases, with 10 bases spanning the gap. The germline V gene encodes CDR1 SGHVS and CDR2 FNYEAQ.

The chain joins TRBV3-1 (or the pseudogene TRBV3-2) to TRBJ1-1; D not resolved. V shed 0 bases and J shed 11 bases, with 10 bases lying between them. CDR1 and CDR2 (germline): LGHDT, YNNKEL (reference sequence). The CDR3 runs to 12 residues. CDR3 nucleotides: TGTGCCAGCAGCCAAGATGTGGGAGTGGCTTTCTTT. The encoded protein is CASSQDVGVAFF.

The J gene is TRBJ2-3, the V gene TRBV9; the D gene is possibly TRBD2 (6 bases). CDR1 is SGDLS, CDR2 YYNGEE, per germline. The CDR3 length is 15 residues. V was cut by 3 bases and J by 2 bases, with 13 bases left in between. DNA for the CDR3: TGTGCCAGCAGCGCCCCGACTAGTTCCACAGATACGCAGTATTTT. Translation: CASSAPTSSTDTQYF.

This clone is judged medium-sized. The J gene is TRBJ2-1, the V gene TRBV6-6; 13 bases agree with TRBD2. Germline values: CDR1 MNHNY, CDR2 SVGAGI (reference sequence). The junction had 10 bases not matched to a gene; V was cut back by 5 bases and J by 12 bases. The CDR3 extends over 15 amino acids. The CDR3 region is CASSRSLAGGSGQFF. The CDR3 DNA is TGTGCCAGCAGTCGATCACTAGCGGGGGGGTCAGGGCAGTTCTTC.